Given below is one T cell receptor (beta chain) in context. Antigen unknown. This table comes from immunoSEQ multiplex PCR, and its TCRdb copy is limited to in-frame clones, with some not included. The data contain tens of thousands of clones, around three quarters of them seen just once; the ten biggest clones take up around 6.6%. This CDR3 comprises 17 residues. Germline V lookup: CDR1 SGHRS, CDR2 YFSETQ. Trimming at V came to 5 bases and at J to 6 bases, leaving 12 bases not matched to a gene. The entry originates in a study of T cell responses to AZD1222 COVID-19 vaccine. Whole-study results and caveats: Vaccine-related CD4 TCRs covered spike, predominating at 160-218 and 743-854. The number of AZD1222 recipients seropositive at baseline was only five or six. Unmutated variant regions reportedly attract nearly half of all spike-specific TCRs.

The source was peripheral blood, collected on day 0 of AZD1222 vaccination. This TCR was sampled from an adult in good health. The genes are TRBV5-1 and TRBJ2-1; TRBD2 matches at 12 bases. The CDR3 here is CASRRELLAGGPNEQFF. The CDR3 nucleotides read TGCGCCAGCAGGCGAGAATTACTAGCGGGGGGCCCCAATGAGCAGTTCTTC.